This TCR beta chain was documented in a study of T cell responses to AZD1222 COVID-19 vaccine. General observations from the study: White British ancestry dominated among donors, who included more females, and clonal diversity was possibly underestimated.

Timing groups of about 4 and about 12 weeks for second doses were pooled. Germline loops: CDR1 MNHEY, CDR2 SMNVEV (reference sequence). The CDR3 sequence is 13 residues long. V was clipped by 0 bases and J by 5 bases, with 6 bases between them. With regard to this clone: Its antigen is unidentified.

Using immunoSEQ multiplex PCR, the repertoire was profiled, and TCRdb retains in-frame clones only, with some absent. This table holds about 88,000 clones, 85% to 90% found once. This receptor was identified in an adult who received the AZD1222 COVID-19 vaccine. This chain connects TRBV27 to TRBJ2-3, with unresolved D. The starting material was peripheral blood, obtained 28 days after the second AZD1222 dose. The CDR3 coding sequence is TGTGCCAGCAGTTTATCCCAGAAAGATACGCAGTATTTT. This sequence encodes CASSLSQKDTQYF.